The 31 T cell receptor beta chains below come from one sample, sequenced in a study of T cell responses to AZD1222 COVID-19 vaccine. Method: immunoSEQ multiplex PCR; TCRdb's copy keeps in-frame clones and lacks some. The sample records 100,000 to 150,000 clones, 90% being singletons. This material consisted of peripheral blood, taken on day 0 of AZD1222 vaccination. The receptors shown here come from an adult in good health.

The chain joins TRBV12-5 to TRBJ1-2; no firm D call. The V and J ends lost 5 bases and 4 bases respectively, with 8 bases between them. CDR1 is LGHNT, CDR2 FRNRAP, per germline. CDR3 length: 12 amino acids. CDR3 residues: CASGVGPYGYTF. The CDR3, as DNA: TGTGCTAGTGGTGTAGGGCCCTATGGCTACACCTTC.

The rearrangement joins TRBV7-2 to TRBJ1-5; no definite D call. Deletions cut 1 base from V and 4 bases from J, with 2 bases between. The CDR3 has 12 amino acids. Germline loops: CDR1 SGHTA, CDR2 FQGNSA. CDR3 amino acids: CASSLGNQPQHF. CDR3 bases: TGTGCCAGCAGCTTAGGAAATCAGCCCCAGCATTTT.

The chain couples TRBV3-1 (or the pseudogene TRBV3-2) to TRBJ2-5; TRBD2 agrees at 8 bases. V shed 7 bases, J shed 5 bases, and the junction held 15 bases outside the gene matches. The CDR3 is 16 residues long. In germline, CDR1 is LGHDT, CDR2 YNNKEL (reference sequence). The CDR3 here is CASIPGTRLLRETQYF. The CDR3 DNA reads TGTGCCAGCATCCCAGGGACTAGGCTGCTACGGGAGACCCAGTACTTC.

The chain joins TRBV4-3 to TRBJ2-1, with D possibly being TRBD1 or TRBD2 (5 bases each). Germline CDR1 and CDR2: LGHNA and YSLEER. V dropped 3 bases and J dropped 0 bases, with 15 bases sitting between them. The CDR3 is 17 amino acids. CDR3 sequence (DNA): TGCGCCAGCAGCCAGACCGGGACCTTTAGCTCCTACAATGAGCAGTTCTTC. Encoded protein: CASSQTGTFSSYNEQFF.

V usage is TRBV3-1 (or the pseudogene TRBV3-2) and J usage is TRBJ2-7; D possibly corresponds to TRBD1 (6 bases). Trimming removed 0 bases at V and 5 bases at J, with 11 bases between. This CDR3 is built from 14 residues. CDR1 and CDR2 (germline): LGHDT, YNNKEL (reference sequence). DNA of the CDR3: TGTGCCAGCAGCCAAGAGATGGCAGGGGACGAGCAGTACTTC. This codes for CASSQEMAGDEQYF.

This clone appeared a single time. V usage is TRBV6-6 and J usage is TRBJ1-2, with D unresolved. Germline CDR1 MNHNY, CDR2 SVGAGI (reference sequence). V dropped 7 bases and J dropped 5 bases, with 17 bases sitting between them. The CDR3 covers 14 residues. The CDR3 loop is CASTLSGISYGYTF. In nucleotides, the CDR3 is TGTGCCAGCACCTTGTCGGGGATCTCATATGGCTACACCTTC.

The chain employs TRBV7-6 and TRBJ2-7, with TRBD1 identical over 9 bases. The CDR3 spans 15 residues. The junction had 6 bases not matched to a gene; V was cut back by 5 bases and J by 1 base. Germline CDR1 reads SGHVS; CDR2 reads FNYEAQ. CDR3 nucleotide sequence: TGTGCCAGCAGCCCTTTCGGGACAGGGTCCTACGAGCAGTACTTC. Translating gives CASSPFGTGSYEQYF.

The chain is built from TRBV20-1 and TRBJ2-1; no clear D. The CDR3 covers 11 residues. Looked up from germline, CDR1 is DFQATT and CDR2 is SNEGSKA (reference sequence). Deletions cut 1 base from V and 12 bases from J, with 10 bases between. CDR3 nucleotides: TGCAGTGCTAGAGCAGTTTCGCGGCAGTTCTTC. This encodes CSARAVSRQFF.

V and J are TRBV5-1 and TRBJ1-1, with no clear D. Germline CDR1 SGHRS, CDR2 YFSETQ. V lost 3 bases and J 2 bases, leaving 5 bases between the germline ends. The CDR3 is 12 residues long. CDR3 nucleotide sequence: TGCGCCAGCAGCTCCGATAACACTGAAGCTTTCTTT. It codes for CASSSDNTEAFF. The complete variable domain, with remaining parts taken from reference TRBV5-1 and TRBJ1-1, reads KAGVTQTPRYLIKTRGQQVTLSCSPISGHRSVSWYQQTPGQGLQFLFEYFSETQRNKGNFPGRFSGRQFSNSRSEMNVSTLELGDSALYLCASSSDNTEAFFGQGTRLTVV.

The chain has TRBV6-5 and TRBJ1-2; a possible D gene is TRBD1 (5 bases). The CDR3 length is 15 residues. The germline CDR1 and CDR2 sequences are MNHEY and SVGAGI. Trimming shortened V by 2 bases and J by 2 bases, and 12 bases separated the two germline ends. CDR3 sequence (DNA): TGTGCCAGCAGTTACGGGTTAGGGGCCAACTATGGCTACACCTTC. This translates into CASSYGLGANYGYTF.

This rearrangement joins TRBV28 to TRBJ1-5, with 7 bases lining up with TRBD1. This CDR3 is 16 amino acids long. J gave up 2 bases and V 7 bases, and 11 bases lay outside the gene matches. Germline V gives CDR1 MDHEN, CDR2 SYDVKM. As DNA, the CDR3 is TGTGCCAGCACGCACGTGAGACAGGGAGGCAATCAGCCCCAGCATTTT. This encodes CASTHVRQGGNQPQHF.

The chain combines TRBV25-1 with TRBJ2-7, with a weak D call TRBD1 (6 bases). CDR1 is MGHDK, CDR2 SYGVNS, per germline. The CDR3 has 13 residues. V lost 5 bases to trimming and J lost 2 bases, with 10 bases between them. The CDR3 region has the DNA TGTGCCAGCAGTCAGACAGGCACCTACGAGCAGTACTTC. Protein sequence: CASSQTGTYEQYF.

This clone has just a few counts. The chain recombines TRBV10-1 with TRBJ2-7; 7 nucleotides line up with TRBD1. The germline V gene encodes CDR1 WNHNN and CDR2 SYGVQD (reference sequence). Trimming took 6 bases from V and 0 from J; bases not matched to a gene: 5. CDR3 size: 14 residues. The CDR3 DNA is TGCGCCAGCAGCCAGTGGGACAGCTCCTACGAGCAGTACTTC. Its protein product is CASSQWDSSYEQYF.

The V and J genes are TRBV10-3 and TRBJ2-1; tentatively, D is TRBD2 (5 bases). CDR3 length: 11 residues. Trimming cost V 3 bases and J 10 bases, with 7 bases left between them. Germline V gives CDR1 ENHRY, CDR2 SYGVKD. The CDR3 sequence: CAISESGEQFF. The CDR3 nucleotides read TGTGCCATCAGTGAATCGGGGGAGCAGTTCTTC.

The chain is built from TRBV5-8 and TRBJ1-3, with TRBD1 identical over 7 bases. CDR1 is SGHTS and CDR2 is YDEGEE in the germline V gene. There are 15 residues in the CDR3. With V trimmed by 0 bases and J by 2 bases, 2 bases remained unmatched. CDR3 sequence (DNA): TGTGCCAGCAGCTTGGAAGGGACAGCTGGAAACACCATATATTTT. This sequence encodes CASSLEGTAGNTIYF.

The V and J genes are TRBV10-3 and TRBJ2-1, with D possibly being TRBD1 (5 bases). Germline V lookup: CDR1 ENHRY, CDR2 SYGVKD. The CDR3 is made up of 12 amino acids. Trimming took off 3 bases at V and 8 bases at J, with 8 bases between the two ends. The CDR3 is CAISESGYEQFF. The DNA for the CDR3 is TGTGCCATCAGTGAATCAGGGTATGAGCAGTTCTTC.

The chain is built from TRBV19 and TRBJ1-1, with TRBD1 identical over 11 bases. This CDR3 region has 15 residues. Germline values: CDR1 LNHDA, CDR2 SQIVND (reference sequence). V shed 4 bases, J shed 1 base, and the junction held 2 bases outside the gene matches. This chain's CDR3 is CASSKGQGGNTEAFF. The CDR3 coding sequence is TGTGCCAGTAGTAAGGGACAGGGGGGGAACACTGAAGCTTTCTTT. Supplemented by reference TRBV19 and TRBJ1-1, the full variable domain reads DGGITQSPKYLFRKEGQNVTLSCEQNLNHDAMYWYRQDPGQGLRLIYYSQIVNDFQKGDIAEGYSVSREKKESFPLTVTSAQKNPTAFYLCASSKGQGGNTEAFFGQGTRLTVV.

V is TRBV4-2 and J is TRBJ1-6; D may be TRBD1 (6 bases). The germline CDR1 and CDR2 sequences are LGHNA and YNFKEQ. Trimming cost V 0 bases and J 6 bases, with 9 bases left between them. This CDR3 is 15 amino acids long. CDR3 sequence (DNA): TGTGCCAGCAGCCAAGAACAGGGAGGTAATTCACCCCTCCACTTT. As protein: CASSQEQGGNSPLHF.

This chain links TRBV7-2 with TRBJ2-1, with 11 bases fitting TRBD2. The V gene's germline CDR1 is SGHTA and CDR2 FQGNSA. This CDR3 is 19 amino acids long. V gave up 1 base and J gave up 8 bases; unmatched junction bases: 16. The CDR3 coding sequence is TGTGCCAGCAGCTTAGTACCGGGACTAGCGGCAGGTAAGGTAGATGAGCAGTTCTTC. Protein product: CASSLVPGLAAGKVDEQFF.

The V call is TRBV15, the J call TRBJ1-2; D remains unclear. This CDR3 has 14 amino acids. Germline loops: CDR1 LNHNV, CDR2 YYDKDF (reference sequence). V gave up 5 bases and J gave up 2 bases, with 12 bases separating them. CDR3: CATSDRRSNYGYTF. DNA for the CDR3: TGTGCCACCAGCGACCGACGGTCGAACTATGGCTACACCTTC.

The chain has TRBV30 and TRBJ1-5; 9 bases map to TRBD1. The CDR3 is 13 amino acids. V trimming: 7 bases; J trimming: 2 bases; junction bases outside the gene matches: 3. Germline V gives CDR1 GTSNPN, CDR2 SVGIG (reference sequence). The CDR3 DNA sequence: TGTGCCTCACAGGGGGCTGGCAATCAGCCCCAGCATTTT. Translation: CASQGAGNQPQHF.

The CDR3 region is CATRTTGTSPLHF. CDR3 DNA: TGTGCCACCCGAACCACAGGGACTTCACCCCTCCACTTT. This chain uses TRBV11-2 with TRBJ1-6; D may be TRBD1 (6 bases). This CDR3 is 13 amino acids long. The V and J ends lost 10 bases and 9 bases respectively, with 16 bases between them. Germline lookup yields CDR1 SGHAT and CDR2 FQNNGV. Using reference TRBV11-2 and TRBJ1-6 for the parts outside the CDR3, the full variable domain is EAGVAQSPRYKIIEKRQSVAFWCNPISGHATLYWYQQILGQGPKLLIQFQNNGVVDDSQLPKDRFSAERLKGVDSTLKIQPAKLEDSAVYLCATRTTGTSPLHFGNGTRLTVT.

V is TRBV28 and J is TRBJ2-4; no reliable D call. V was clipped by 2 bases and J by 6 bases, with 5 bases between them. CDR3 size: 12 residues. CDR1 is MDHEN and CDR2 is SYDVKM in the germline V gene. The CDR3 DNA is TGTGCCAGCAGTTTAGGCGGAAACATTCAGTACTTC. It specifies CASSLGGNIQYF.

The rearrangement links TRBV28 to TRBJ2-5; 7 nucleotides match TRBD1. This CDR3 is 14 amino acids long. The germline V gene has CDR1 MDHEN and CDR2 SYDVKM. V shed 5 bases and J 5 bases; nucleotides not matched to a gene: 8. DNA of the CDR3: TGTGCCAGCAGTCCCAGACAGGGCCCGGAGACCCAGTACTTC. Its protein is CASSPRQGPETQYF.

CDR3 bases: TGTGCCAGCAGTTTACGAGGTGCCACTGAAGCTTTCTTT. This translates into CASSLRGATEAFF. The chain uses TRBV12-3 or TRBV12-4 and TRBJ1-1, with no clear D. CDR3 size: 13 residues. V was cut by 2 bases and J by 4 bases, with 8 bases left in between.

This rearrangement joins TRBV7-2 to TRBJ1-2; tentatively, D is TRBD1 (6 bases). There are 13 residues in the CDR3. Trimming shortened V by 4 bases and J by 4 bases, and 10 bases separated the two germline ends. Germline V gene data show CDR1 as SGHTA and CDR2 as FQGNSA. CDR3 in amino acids: CASSSGGAYGYTF. For the CDR3, the DNA is TGTGCCAGCAGCTCGGGGGGCGCCTATGGCTACACCTTC.

V usage is TRBV7-9 and J usage is TRBJ1-6, with 8 nucleotides matching TRBD1. The CDR3 is made up of 15 amino acids. Trimming at V came to 7 bases and at J to 5 bases, leaving 7 bases not matched to a gene. Germline values: CDR1 SEHNR, CDR2 FQNEAQ (reference sequence). CDR3 in DNA: TGTGCCAGCACTCGGGACAGGATCAATAATTCACCCCTCCACTTT. It yields the protein CASTRDRINNSPLHF.

The V call is TRBV15, the J call TRBJ2-7; D possibly corresponds to TRBD2 (5 bases). The germline gives CDR1 LNHNV, CDR2 YYDKDF (reference sequence). Trimming pared 1 base from V and 3 bases from J, leaving 10 bases between. The CDR3 runs to 14 residues. CDR3 residues: CATSRVTGYYEQYF. The CDR3 DNA follows: TGTGCCACCAGCAGAGTTACGGGGTACTACGAGCAGTACTTC. The full variable domain, with the rest looked up from reference TRBV15 and TRBJ2-7, is DAMVIQNPRYQVTQFGKPVTLSCSQTLNHNVMYWYQQKSSQAPKLLFHYYDKDFNNEADTPDNFQSRRPNTSFCFLDIRSPGLGDTAMYLCATSRVTGYYEQYFGPGTRLTVT.

The chain combines TRBV20-1 with TRBJ1-2; possible D gene TRBD1, 5 bases. Trimming left V 4 bases short and J 8 bases short, with 11 bases between. Germline V CDR1 and CDR2: DFQATT, SNEGSKA (reference sequence). This CDR3 contains 11 residues. The CDR3 reads CSATREEGYTF. CDR3 nucleotide sequence: TGCAGTGCTACCAGGGAGGAGGGCTACACCTTC.

This rearrangement joins TRBV6-1 to TRBJ1-6, with TRBD1 matching over 8 bases. J was trimmed by 6 bases and V by 9 bases; bases with no gene match: 4. Germline lookup yields CDR1 MNHNS and CDR2 SASEGT. The CDR3 runs to 13 residues. Here the CDR3 reads CASWDRSNSPLHF. The CDR3 nucleotides read TGTGCCAGTTGGGACAGGTCTAATTCACCCCTCCACTTT.

The chain combines TRBV5-1 with TRBJ1-1, with a weak D call TRBD1 (5 bases). The CDR3 is 14 amino acids. V was pared by 5 bases and J by 1 base, with 12 bases between. Germline CDR1 and CDR2: SGHRS and YFSETQ. The CDR3 DNA is TGCGCCAGCAGATCCGCGGGGGGGAACACTGAAGCTTTCTTT. This codes for CASRSAGGNTEAFF.